The clone carrying this T cell receptor (beta chain) has a single count. This specimen comes from a study of blood T cell repertoires in COVID-19. Trimming cost V 4 bases and J 4 bases, with 16 bases left between them. This CDR3 is built from 15 residues. Per the germline V gene, CDR1 is MNHEY and CDR2 is SMNVEV (reference sequence). Original processing notes: Amplification with reference gene primers provided the estimates of nucleated cell counts. Using immunoSEQ multiplex PCR, the repertoire was profiled, and TCRdb retains in-frame clones only, with some absent. Clone size and V and J calls were adopted from that table, with D and trimming inferred from the DNA. The repertoire holds around 400,000 clones, with nearly 90% as singletons. Exposed participants encountered a COVID-19 case during the 2 weeks preceding study entry.

Sequenced material: PBMCs or T cells enriched from blood (not recorded which). The sequence was collected from a woman in her late teens or twenties who had been exposed to COVID-19. The V and J genes are TRBV27 and TRBJ1-2, with D possibly being TRBD1 (5 bases). CDR3 protein: CASSWGGEGAYGYTF. CDR3 coding DNA: TGTGCCAGCAGTTGGGGAGGGGAGGGAGCCTATGGCTACACCTTC.